This T cell receptor beta chain was sequenced in a study of cytomegalovirus exposure and HLA in healthy donors. Study-wide results and caveats: Beyond CMV serostatus, there was no information to go on about immune exposure. The study flagged around 150 TCR beta chains as cytomegalovirus-associated.

Germline V gives CDR1 SNHLY, CDR2 FYNNEI. The CDR3 has 15 amino acids. The trim removed 5 bases at V and 5 bases at J, leaving 12 bases unmatched. PCR employed 60 Vbeta and 13 Jbeta primers. Measured with immunoSEQ multiplex PCR; TCRdb has only the in-frame clones, and not every one. The ten most abundant clones cover less than 6.5% of a sample with about 190,000 clones. Concerning this clone: The target antigen is unknown.

The material sequenced was PBMCs. The chain recombines TRBV2 with TRBJ2-7, with 7 nucleotides matching TRBD1. The receptor's source is a man aged 25-45 years in good health and CMV-seronegative. This chain's CDR3 is CASSRITGAIHEQYF. The CDR3, as DNA: TGTGCCAGCAGTAGAATTACAGGGGCGATCCACGAGCAGTACTTC.